The present entry profiles one T cell receptor beta chain with its context. The antigen remains undetermined. In the PCR, 60 Vbeta and 13 Jbeta primers were used. Using immunoSEQ multiplex PCR, the repertoire was profiled, and TCRdb retains in-frame clones only, with some absent. Of 100,000 to 150,000 clones listed, 75% are singletons. These data come from a study of cytomegalovirus exposure and HLA in healthy donors. Study-level results: A list of about 180 TCR beta chains associated with cytomegalovirus was given.

CDR3 length equals 19 residues. V was clipped by 0 bases and J by 5 bases; unmatched bases: 10. Germline V gene data show CDR1 as MGHRA and CDR2 as YSYEKL. Source material: PBMCs. The receptor was derived from a woman aged 45 to 65 in good health and CMV-seronegative. The rearrangement links TRBV4-1 to TRBJ2-3; TRBD2 matches 14 bases. The CDR3 region is CASSQETPGLAGVGDTQYF. The CDR3 nucleotides read TGCGCCAGCAGCCAAGAAACCCCGGGACTAGCGGGAGTTGGAGATACGCAGTATTTT.